These 3 T cell receptor beta chains came from one sample sequenced in a study of T cell repertoires in ileal Crohn's disease (dated by TCRdb to about 2019). The library was built by means of the immunoSEQ multiplex PCR assay. TCRdb's version of the immuneACCESS table is confined to in-frame rearrangements and falls short of the full clone set. An unresolved V gene accounts for under half of the shortfall where checked; the remainder is of unknown origin. For this sample the table gives 6,000 or so clones, of which approximately 75% were detected only once. The top ten constitute about 10% of the sample. Sequencing was performed on ileal tissue. Receptors were obtained from an adult with Crohn's disease.

The J gene is TRBJ2-1, the V gene TRBV5-1; 13 positions agree with TRBD2. Looked up from germline, CDR1 is SGHRS and CDR2 is YFSETQ. CDR3 length: 15 amino acids. The J segment lost 8 bases and the V segment lost 0 bases, leaving 2 bases of the junction unmatched. The CDR3 DNA follows: TGCGCCAGCAGCTTGGATGGGACTAGCGGGGATGAGCAGTTCTTC. Its protein product is CASSLDGTSGDEQFF.

The chain has TRBV18 and TRBJ2-2; weak D call: TRBD1 (5 bases). This CDR3 comprises 15 residues. Trimming pared 4 bases from V and 3 bases from J, leaving 12 bases between. In germline, CDR1 is KGHSH, CDR2 LQKENI. CDR3 sequence: CASSQNQGDTGELFF. In nucleotides, the CDR3 is TGTGCCAGCTCACAGAATCAGGGTGACACCGGGGAGCTGTTTTTT.

The chain couples TRBV7-3 to TRBJ1-1; 9 bases line up with TRBD1. The CDR3 runs 13 residues. Germline CDR1 reads SGHTA; CDR2 reads FQGTGA. Losses at the gene ends were 5 bases for V and 7 bases for J; bases not matched to a gene: 5. This CDR3 is CASSPTGGGEAFF. CDR3 nucleotide sequence: TGTGCCAGCAGCCCCACAGGGGGCGGTGAAGCTTTCTTT. Filled out from reference TRBV7-3 and TRBJ1-1, the complete variable domain reads GAGVSQTPSNKVTEKGKYVELRCDPISGHTALYWYRQSLGQGPEFLIYFQGTGAADDSGLPNDRFFAVRPEGSVSTLKIQRTERGDSAVYLCASSPTGGGEAFFGQGTRLTVV.